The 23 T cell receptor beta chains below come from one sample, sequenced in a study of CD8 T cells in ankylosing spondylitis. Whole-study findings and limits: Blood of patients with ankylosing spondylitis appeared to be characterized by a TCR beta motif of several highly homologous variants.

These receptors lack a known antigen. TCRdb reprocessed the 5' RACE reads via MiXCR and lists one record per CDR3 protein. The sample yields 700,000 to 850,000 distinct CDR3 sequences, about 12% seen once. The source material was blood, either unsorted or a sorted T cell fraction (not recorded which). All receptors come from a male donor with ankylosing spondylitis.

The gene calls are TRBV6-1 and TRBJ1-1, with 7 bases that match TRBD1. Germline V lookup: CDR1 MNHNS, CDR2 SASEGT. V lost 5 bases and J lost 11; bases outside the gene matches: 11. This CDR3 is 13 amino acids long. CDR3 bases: TGTGCCAGCAGTCTCCGACAGGGCCCATCCGCTTTCTTT. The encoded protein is CASSLRQGPSAFF.

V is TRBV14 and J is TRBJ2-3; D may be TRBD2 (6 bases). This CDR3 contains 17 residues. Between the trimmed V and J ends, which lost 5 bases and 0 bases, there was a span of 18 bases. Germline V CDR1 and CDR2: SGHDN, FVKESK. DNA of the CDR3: TGTGCCAGCAGCTGGGGGGTGAGGAGCGGGAGCACAGATACGCAGTATTTT. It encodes CASSWGVRSGSTDTQYF. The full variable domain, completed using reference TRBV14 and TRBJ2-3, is EAGVTQFPSHSVIEKGQTVTLRCDPISGHDNLYWYRRVMGKEIKFLLHFVKESKQDESGMPNNRFLAERTGGTYSTLKVQPAELEDSGVYFCASSWGVRSGSTDTQYFGPGTRLTVL.

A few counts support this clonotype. CDR3 region: CASSDPGGGTYEQYF. CDR3 nucleotide sequence: TGTGCCAGCAGTGACCCCGGGGGCGGGACCTACGAGCAGTACTTC. This chain links TRBV25-1 with TRBJ2-7; D tentatively fits TRBD1 or TRBD2 (6 bases each). Germline assignment: CDR1 MGHDK and CDR2 SYGVNS. The CDR3 extends over 15 amino acids. Trimming took 3 bases from V and 2 from J, leaving 14 bases between them.

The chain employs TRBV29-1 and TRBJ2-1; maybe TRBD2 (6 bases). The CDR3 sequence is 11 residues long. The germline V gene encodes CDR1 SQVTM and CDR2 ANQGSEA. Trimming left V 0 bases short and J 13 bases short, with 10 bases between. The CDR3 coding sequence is TGCAGCGTTGAAGATCTGCGGGGTCAGTTCTTC. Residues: CSVEDLRGQFF.

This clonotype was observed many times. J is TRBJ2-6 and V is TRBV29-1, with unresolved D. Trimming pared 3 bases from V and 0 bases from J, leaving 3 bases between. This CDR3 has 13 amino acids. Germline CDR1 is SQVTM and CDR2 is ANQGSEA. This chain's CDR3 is CSVEISGANVLTF. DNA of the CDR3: TGCAGCGTTGAGATCTCTGGGGCCAACGTCCTGACTTTC.

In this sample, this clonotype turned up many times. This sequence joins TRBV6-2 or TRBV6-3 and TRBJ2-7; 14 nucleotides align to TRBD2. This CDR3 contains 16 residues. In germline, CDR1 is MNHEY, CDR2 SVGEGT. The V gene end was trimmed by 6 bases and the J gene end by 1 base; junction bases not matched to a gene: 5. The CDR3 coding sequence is TGTGCCAGCAGCCCAGGGACTAGCGGGAGATCCTACGAGCAGTACTTC. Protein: CASSPGTSGRSYEQYF.

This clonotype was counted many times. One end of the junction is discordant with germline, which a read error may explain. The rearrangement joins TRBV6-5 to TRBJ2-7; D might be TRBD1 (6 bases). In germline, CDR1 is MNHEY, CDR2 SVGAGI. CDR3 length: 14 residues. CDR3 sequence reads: CASSYRDTSYEQYF. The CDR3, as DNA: TGCGCCAGCAGCTACCGGGACACCTCCTACGAGCAGTACTTC.

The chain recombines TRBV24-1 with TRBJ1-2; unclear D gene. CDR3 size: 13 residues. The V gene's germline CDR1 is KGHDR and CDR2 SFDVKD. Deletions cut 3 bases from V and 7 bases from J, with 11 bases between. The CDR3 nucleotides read TGTGCCACCAGTGATCCCTCCGGGCTTGGCTACACCTTC. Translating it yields CATSDPSGLGYTF.

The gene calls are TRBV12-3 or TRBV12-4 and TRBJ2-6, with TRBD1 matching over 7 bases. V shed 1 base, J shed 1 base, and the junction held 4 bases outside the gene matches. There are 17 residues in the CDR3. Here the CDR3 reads CASSLGLGQSGANVLTF. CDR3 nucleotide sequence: TGTGCCAGCAGTTTAGGGTTGGGACAGTCTGGGGCCAACGTCCTGACTTTC.

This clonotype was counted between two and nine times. The CDR3 coding sequence is TGCAGTGCGAAGCTAGCGGGAGGGCACAACGAGCAGTACTTC. Translated: CSAKLAGGHNEQYF. The rearrangement joins TRBV20-1 to TRBJ2-7; 12 bases are a match to TRBD2. CDR1 is DFQATT, CDR2 SNEGSKA, per germline (reference sequence). This CDR3 comprises 14 residues. Unmatched junction bases numbered 8, after V lost 6 bases and J lost 5 bases.

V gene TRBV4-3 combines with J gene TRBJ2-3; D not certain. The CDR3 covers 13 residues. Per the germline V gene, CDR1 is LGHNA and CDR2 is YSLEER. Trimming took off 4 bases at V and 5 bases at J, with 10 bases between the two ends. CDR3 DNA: TGCGCCAGCAGCCCCTCCCGGAGAGATACGCAGTATTTT. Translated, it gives CASSPSRRDTQYF.

The DNA of the CDR3 is TGTGCCACCAGCACCAGGACTAGCGGGGCCAATGAGCAGTTCTTC. Protein product: CATSTRTSGANEQFF. The chain couples TRBV15 to TRBJ2-1; TRBD2 agrees at 12 bases. J lost 6 bases, V lost 4 bases, and 4 bases had no gene match. Germline V gene sequence: CDR1 LNHNV, CDR2 YYDKDF (reference sequence). The CDR3 spans 15 residues.

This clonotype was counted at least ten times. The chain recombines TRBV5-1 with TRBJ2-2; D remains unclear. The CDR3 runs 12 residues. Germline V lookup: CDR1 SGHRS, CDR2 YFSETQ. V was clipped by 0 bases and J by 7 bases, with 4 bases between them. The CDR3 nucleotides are TGCGCCAGCAGCTTGGCCCTCGGGGAGCTGTTTTTT. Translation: CASSLALGELFF. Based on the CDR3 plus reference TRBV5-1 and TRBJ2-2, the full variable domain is KAGVTQTPRYLIKTRGQQVTLSCSPISGHRSVSWYQQTPGQGLQFLFEYFSETQRNKGNFPGRFSGRQFSNSRSEMNVSTLELGDSALYLCASSLALGELFFGEGSRLTVL.

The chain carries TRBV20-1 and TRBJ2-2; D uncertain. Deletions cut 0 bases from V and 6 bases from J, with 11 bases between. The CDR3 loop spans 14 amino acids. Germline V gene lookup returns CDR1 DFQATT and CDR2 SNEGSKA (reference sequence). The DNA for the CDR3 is TGCAGTGCTAGAGATCTAGGGTCCGCCGGGGAGCTGTTTTTT. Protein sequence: CSARDLGSAGELFF.

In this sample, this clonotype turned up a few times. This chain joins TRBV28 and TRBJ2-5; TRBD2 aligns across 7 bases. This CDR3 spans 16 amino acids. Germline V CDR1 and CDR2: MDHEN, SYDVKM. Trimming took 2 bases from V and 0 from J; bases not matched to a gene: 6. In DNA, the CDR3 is TGTGCCAGCAGTTTAGTATATCGGGGGGACCAAGAGACCCAGTACTTC. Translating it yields CASSLVYRGDQETQYF.

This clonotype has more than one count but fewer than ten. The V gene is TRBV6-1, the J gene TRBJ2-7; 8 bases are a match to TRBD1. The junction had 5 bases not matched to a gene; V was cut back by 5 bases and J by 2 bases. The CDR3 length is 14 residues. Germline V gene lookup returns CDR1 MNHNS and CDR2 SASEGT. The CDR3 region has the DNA TGTGCCAGCAGTAGACAGGGGCGAGCCTACGAGCAGTACTTC. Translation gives CASSRQGRAYEQYF.

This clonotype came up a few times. CDR3 in DNA: TGCAGTGCTAGAGATCGGACGAGGGCAGATACGCAGTATTTT. Translation: CSARDRTRADTQYF. The V gene is TRBV20-1, the J gene TRBJ2-3, with D tentatively TRBD2 (5 bases). V was pared by 0 bases and J by 4 bases, with 11 bases between. From germline, CDR1 is DFQATT and CDR2 SNEGSKA (reference sequence). This CDR3 region has 14 residues.

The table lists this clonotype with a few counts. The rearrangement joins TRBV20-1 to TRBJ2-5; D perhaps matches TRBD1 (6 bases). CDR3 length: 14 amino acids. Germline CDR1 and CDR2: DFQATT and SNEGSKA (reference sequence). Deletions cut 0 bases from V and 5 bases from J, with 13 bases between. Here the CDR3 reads CSARDLRQGETQYF. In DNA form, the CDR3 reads TGCAGTGCTAGAGATTTGAGGCAGGGGGAGACCCAGTACTTC.

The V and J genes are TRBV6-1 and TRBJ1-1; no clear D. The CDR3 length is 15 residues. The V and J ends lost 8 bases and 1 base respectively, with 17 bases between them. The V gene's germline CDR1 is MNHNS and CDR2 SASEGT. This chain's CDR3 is CASGPGFGGNTEAFF. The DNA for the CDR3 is TGTGCCAGCGGCCCGGGATTCGGAGGGAACACTGAAGCTTTCTTT.

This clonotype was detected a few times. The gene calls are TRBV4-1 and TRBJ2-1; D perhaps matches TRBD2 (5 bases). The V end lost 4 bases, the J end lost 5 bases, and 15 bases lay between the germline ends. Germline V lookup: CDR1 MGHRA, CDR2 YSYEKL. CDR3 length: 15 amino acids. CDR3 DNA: TGCGCCAGCAGCCGGGAGCTCCTCGGAGACAATGAGCAGTTCTTC. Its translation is CASSRELLGDNEQFF.

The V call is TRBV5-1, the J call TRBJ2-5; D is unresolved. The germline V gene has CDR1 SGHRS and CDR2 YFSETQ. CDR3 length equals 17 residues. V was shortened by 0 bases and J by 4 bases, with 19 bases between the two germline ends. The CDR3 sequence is CASSLGVHLGIGETQYF. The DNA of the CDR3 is TGCGCCAGCAGCTTGGGGGTACACCTAGGGATTGGAGAGACCCAGTACTTC.

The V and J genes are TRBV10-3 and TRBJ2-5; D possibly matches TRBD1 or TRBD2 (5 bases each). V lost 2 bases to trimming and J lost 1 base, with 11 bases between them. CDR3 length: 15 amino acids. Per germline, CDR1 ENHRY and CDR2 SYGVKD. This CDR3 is CAISEGTPPQETQYF. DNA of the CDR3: TGTGCCATCAGTGAGGGGACCCCTCCCCAAGAGACCCAGTACTTC.

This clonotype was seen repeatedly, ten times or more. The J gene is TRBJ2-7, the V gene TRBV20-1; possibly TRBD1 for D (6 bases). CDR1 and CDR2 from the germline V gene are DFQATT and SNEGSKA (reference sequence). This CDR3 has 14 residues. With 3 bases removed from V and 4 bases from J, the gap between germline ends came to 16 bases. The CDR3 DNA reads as TGCAGTGCTAGGCGGTTGGCAGGGGCTTACGAGCAGTACTTC. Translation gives CSARRLAGAYEQYF.